This TCR beta chain was found in a study of PD-1 blockade in classical Hodgkin lymphoma. All trial patients relapsed after autologous stem cell transplantation. Clones were sequenced by immunoSEQ multiplex PCR, and TCRdb holds only the in-frame ones, with some missing. The sample shows some 21,000 clones, around three quarters of them seen only once. The germline V gene encodes CDR1 MNHNY and CDR2 SVGAGI (reference sequence). Trimming removed 8 bases from V and 7 bases from J; junction bases left unmatched: 6. The CDR3 is made up of 12 amino acids. Study results and caveats: A significant rise in TCR diversity was seen by C4D1 for CD4+ cells but not for CD8+ cells. Complete responders matched newly diagnosed patients in baseline diversity.

Only one count was recorded for this clone. The antigen remains undetermined. The sequencing used peripheral blood mononuclear cells (PBMCs), collected before the second cycle of nivolumab. The chain joins TRBV6-6 to TRBJ2-5; 8 positions agree with TRBD2. The source of this sequence is a human donor with classical Hodgkin lymphoma. CDR3 DNA sequence: TGTGCCAGCGGGACTAGACGGGGGACCCAGTACTTC. It specifies CASGTRRGTQYF.